This T cell receptor beta chain originates from a study of T cell repertoires in cytomegalovirus infection (dated by TCRdb to between 2018 and 2020). With respect to the entire study: Recently identified HLA-C-restricted CMV epitopes, whose presentation resists viral immunomodulation, were targeted by peptide stimulations together with well-studied HLA-B-restricted epitopes. The HLA type of each donor mattered for the analysis, because public TCR beta signatures pointed to carriage of CMV infection along with the matching HLA type.

The CDR1 and CDR2 encoded by the germline V gene are SGHTA and FQGNSA. V drops 2 bases and J drops 4 bases, leaving 15 bases in between. The CDR3, from cysteine to phenylalanine, totals 15 residues. Kept here is only the CDR3 DNA, which spans 45 bases and is read in frame from base 1. TCRdb records Illumina HiSeq 1500 as the sequencer. TCRdb trimmed public reads at Q25 via fastp, called clones via MiXCR and kept in-frame beta chains. Here each entry gathers all rows of one CDR3 protein and keeps the most common genes and DNA. The sample includes about 160,000 distinct CDR3 sequences, with about 20% observed a single time. Roughly 25% of the sample rests with the top ten. Explained via the paper, the treatment or condition label denotes: in vitro stimulation with specific CMV peptide epitopes to enrich CMV-specific T cells. This clonotype was observed a few times. Its antigen is not yet known. No qualities accompany the bases; no much larger clone lies one base away.

The investigation overall reported the following: In both this cohort and an independent roughly 400-donor cohort, the cumulative frequency of public TCR beta family members distinguished carriers of CMV infection plus the relevant HLA type. The ex vivo response was dominated by HLA-C-restricted CMV-specific TCR beta clonotypes, which also provided the single most frequent clonotype in two of eight donors.

The V and J genes are TRBV7-2 and TRBJ2-7; TRBD1 is perhaps the D gene, given 5 matching bases. This specimen was CD8+ T cells from cultured PBMCs, taken from culture after CMV antigen stimulation. The TCR was taken from a human donor in good health (CMV status not recorded). Some clones in this sample may be carry-over from other donors' samples. For the CDR3, the sequence is CASSLTWGPAYEQYF. DNA sequence: TGTGCCAGCAGCTTAACGTGGGGCCCGGCATACGAGCAGTACTTC.